The 8 T cell receptor beta chains in this list originate from one sample, sequenced in a study of blood T cell repertoires in COVID-19. Here immunoSEQ multiplex PCR was the method, and the copy in TCRdb shows in-frame clones only, minus some. The sample consists of more than 150,000 clones, about four fifths of them appearing once. The sample comprised peripheral blood. The receptors come from a woman older than 75 with COVID-19, enrolled during active disease.

The rearrangement joins TRBV5-1 to TRBJ2-3, with 9 positions matching TRBD2. The CDR3 contains 16 residues. In germline, CDR1 is SGHRS, CDR2 YFSETQ. J was trimmed by 3 bases and V by 0 bases; bases with no gene match: 5. The CDR3 reads CASSLEGLAVTDTQYF. As DNA, the CDR3 is TGCGCCAGCAGCTTGGAGGGACTAGCCGTGACAGATACGCAGTATTTT.

This chain connects TRBV9 to TRBJ1-1, with D perhaps matching TRBD1 (5 bases). Germline assignment: CDR1 SGDLS and CDR2 YYNGEE. The ends were cut back, 10 bases at V and 10 bases at J, with 11 bases in the middle. The CDR3 has 9 residues. The CDR3 nucleotides read TGTGCCGGCTGGGGGGGAGCTTTCTTT. Protein: CAGWGGAFF.

The rearrangement links TRBV27 to TRBJ1-5, with D possibly TRBD1 on 6 matching bases. Germline V lookup: CDR1 MNHEY, CDR2 SMNVEV (reference sequence). The CDR3 spans 16 residues. The V gene lost 6 bases and the J gene lost 7 bases, with 22 bases spanning the gap. CDR3 DNA: TGTGCCAGCAGGGGATCGGGGGGGCTCTTTAACCAGCCCCAGCATTTT. It yields the protein CASRGSGGLFNQPQHF.

The chain uses TRBV6-2 or TRBV6-3 and TRBJ1-2; TRBD1 matches at 7 bases. The CDR3 spans 13 residues. V trimming: 5 bases; J trimming: 3 bases; junction bases outside the gene matches: 3. Germline V gene lookup returns CDR1 MNHEY and CDR2 SVGEGT. CDR3 DNA: TGTGCCAGCAGTGACGGGACAGACTATGGCTACACCTTC. Protein product: CASSDGTDYGYTF.

This chain joins TRBV27 and TRBJ1-4; TRBD1 is a possible D gene (6 bases). This CDR3 is 13 amino acids long. V shed 8 bases and J shed 5 bases, with 12 bases lying between them. Per the germline V gene, CDR1 is MNHEY and CDR2 is SMNVEV (reference sequence). CDR3 in amino acids: CASGRTANEKLFF. DNA for the CDR3: TGTGCCAGCGGCCGGACAGCGAATGAAAAACTGTTTTTT.

This sequence joins TRBV4-2 and TRBJ2-6, with D possibly matching TRBD2 (6 bases). The CDR3 is 19 residues long. Trimming shortened V by 1 base and J by 2 bases, and 18 bases separated the two germline ends. Germline CDR1 LGHNA, CDR2 YNFKEQ. In nucleotides, the CDR3 is TGTGCCAGCAGCCAAGGGGCGGGACCCCCTTTTACTGGGGCCAACGTCCTGACTTTC. This sequence encodes CASSQGAGPPFTGANVLTF.

The chain has TRBV24-1 and TRBJ2-1; perhaps TRBD2 as D (5 bases). Germline V gene lookup returns CDR1 KGHDR and CDR2 SFDVKD. V was cut by 1 base and J by 6 bases, with 6 bases left in between. The CDR3 is 13 amino acids. Here the CDR3 DNA reads TGTGCCACCAGTGATTTAGGAGGCAATGAGCAGTTCTTC. Amino acids: CATSDLGGNEQFF.

This chain links TRBV5-6 with TRBJ1-6; D possibly corresponds to TRBD1 (5 bases). V was shortened by 0 bases and J by 11 bases, with 9 bases between the two germline ends. Germline V lookup: CDR1 SGHDT, CDR2 YYEEEE. The CDR3 is 13 amino acids. CDR3 residues: CASSLVRGAPLHF. DNA for the CDR3: TGTGCCAGCAGCTTGGTTAGGGGTGCACCCCTCCACTTT.